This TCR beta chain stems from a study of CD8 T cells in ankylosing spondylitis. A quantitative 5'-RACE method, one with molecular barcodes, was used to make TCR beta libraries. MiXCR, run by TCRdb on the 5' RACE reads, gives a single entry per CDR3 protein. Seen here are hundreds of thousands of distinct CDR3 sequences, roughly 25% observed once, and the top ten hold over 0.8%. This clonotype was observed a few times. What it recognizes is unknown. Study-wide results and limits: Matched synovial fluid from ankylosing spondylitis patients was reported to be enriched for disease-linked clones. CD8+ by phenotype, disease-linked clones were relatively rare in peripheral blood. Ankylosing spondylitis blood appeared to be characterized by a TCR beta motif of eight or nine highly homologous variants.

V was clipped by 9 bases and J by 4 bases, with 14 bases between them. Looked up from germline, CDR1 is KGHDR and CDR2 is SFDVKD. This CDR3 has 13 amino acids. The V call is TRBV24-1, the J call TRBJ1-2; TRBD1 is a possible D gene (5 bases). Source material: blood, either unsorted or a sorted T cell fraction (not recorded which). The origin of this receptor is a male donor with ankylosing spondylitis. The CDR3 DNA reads TGTGCCACCCGTGGGGCGGACCTCTATGGCTACACCTTC. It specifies CATRGADLYGYTF.